The 2 T cell receptor beta chains listed next were all sequenced from one sample in a study of early stage breast cancer tumors. The table came from immunoSEQ multiplex PCR; TCRdb's copy has only in-frame clones and leaves some out. The sample yields about 53,000 clones, 75% to 95% seen once. Sequencing input: blood. The receptors were sampled from a person aged 65 to 85 with breast cancer.

Only one count was recorded for this clone. This chain connects TRBV4-3 to TRBJ2-7, with TRBD2 as a possible D gene (5 bases). Per the germline V gene, CDR1 is LGHNA and CDR2 is YSLEER. This CDR3 has 14 residues. Trimming removed 0 bases at V and 4 bases at J, with 10 bases between. This CDR3 is CASSQDLAAYEQYF. In DNA form, the CDR3 reads TGCGCCAGCAGCCAAGACCTAGCAGCTTACGAGCAGTACTTC.

In DNA form, the CDR3 reads TGCGCCAGCAGCTTGGAGGAGGGGGCGAGTGGCTACACCTTC. It specifies CASSLEEGASGYTF. The chain is built from TRBV5-1 and TRBJ1-2; 7 nucleotides align to TRBD1. This CDR3 has 14 amino acids. In germline, CDR1 is SGHRS, CDR2 YFSETQ. V lost 0 bases, J lost 7 bases, and 6 bases stayed unmatched.